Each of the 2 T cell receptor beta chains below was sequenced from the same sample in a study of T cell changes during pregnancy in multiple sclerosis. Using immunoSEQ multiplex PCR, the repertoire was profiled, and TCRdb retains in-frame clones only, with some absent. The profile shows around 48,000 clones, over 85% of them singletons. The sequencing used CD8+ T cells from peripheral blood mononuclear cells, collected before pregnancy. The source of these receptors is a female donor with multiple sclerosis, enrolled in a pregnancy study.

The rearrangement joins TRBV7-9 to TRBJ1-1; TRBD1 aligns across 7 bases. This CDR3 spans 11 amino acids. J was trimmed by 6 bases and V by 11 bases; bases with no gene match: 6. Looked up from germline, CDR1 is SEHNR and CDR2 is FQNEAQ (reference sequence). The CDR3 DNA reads TGTGCCGGCTCCAGGGGGGCTGAAGCTTTCTTT. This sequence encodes CAGSRGAEAFF. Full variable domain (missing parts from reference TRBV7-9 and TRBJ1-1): DTGVSQNPRHKITKRGQNVTFRCDPISEHNRLYWYRQTLGQGPEFLTYFQNEAQLEKSRLLSDRFSAERPKGSFSTLEIQRTEQGDSAMYLCAGSRGAEAFFGQGTRLTVV.

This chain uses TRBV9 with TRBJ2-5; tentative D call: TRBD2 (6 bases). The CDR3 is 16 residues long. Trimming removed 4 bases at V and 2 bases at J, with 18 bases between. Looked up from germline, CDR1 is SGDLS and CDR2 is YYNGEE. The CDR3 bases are TGTGCCAGCAGCCATCGGGTGGGCGGGGCACAAGAGACCCAGTACTTC. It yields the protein CASSHRVGGAQETQYF. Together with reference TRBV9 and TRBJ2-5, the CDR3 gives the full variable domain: DSGVTQTPKHLITATGQRVTLRCSPRSGDLSVYWYQQSLDQGLQFLIQYYNGEERAKGNILERFSAQQFPDLHSELNLSSLELGDSALYFCASSHRVGGAQETQYFGPGTRLLVL.